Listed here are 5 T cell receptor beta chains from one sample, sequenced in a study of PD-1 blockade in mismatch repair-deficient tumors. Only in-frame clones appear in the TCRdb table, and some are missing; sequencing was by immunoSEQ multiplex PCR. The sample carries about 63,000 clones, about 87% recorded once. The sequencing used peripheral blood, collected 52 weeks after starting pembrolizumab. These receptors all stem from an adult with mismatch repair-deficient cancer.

The CDR3 nucleotides are TGTGCCAGCAGGGAAACTAGCGGGAACTTGTATGAGCAGTTCTTC. Translated: CASRETSGNLYEQFF. The rearrangement links TRBV7-9 to TRBJ2-1; TRBD2 matches at 10 bases. Germline V lookup: CDR1 SEHNR, CDR2 FQNEAQ (reference sequence). This CDR3 has 15 amino acids. The ends lost 6 bases at V and 8 bases at J; junction bases unmatched: 10.

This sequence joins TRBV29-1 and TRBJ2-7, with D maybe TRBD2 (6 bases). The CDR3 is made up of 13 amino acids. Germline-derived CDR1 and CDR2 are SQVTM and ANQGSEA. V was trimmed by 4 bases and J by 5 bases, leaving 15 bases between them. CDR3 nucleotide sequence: TGCAGCGTTGGGGGGGTAGTGGCGCACGAGCAGTACTTC. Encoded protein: CSVGGVVAHEQYF.

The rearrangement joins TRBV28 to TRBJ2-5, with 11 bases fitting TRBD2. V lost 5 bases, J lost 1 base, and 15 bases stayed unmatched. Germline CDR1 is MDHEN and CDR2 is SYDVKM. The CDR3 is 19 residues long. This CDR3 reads CASSLGGTSGHFFQETQYF. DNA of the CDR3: TGTGCCAGCAGTCTGGGGGGGACTAGCGGACATTTCTTCCAAGAGACCCAGTACTTC.

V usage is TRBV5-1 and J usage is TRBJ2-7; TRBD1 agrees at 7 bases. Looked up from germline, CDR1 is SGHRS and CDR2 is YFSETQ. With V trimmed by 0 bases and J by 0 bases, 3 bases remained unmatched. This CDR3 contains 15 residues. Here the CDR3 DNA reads TGCGCCAGCAGCTTGGGGGGACAGAGCTCCTACGAGCAGTACTTC. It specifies CASSLGGQSSYEQYF.

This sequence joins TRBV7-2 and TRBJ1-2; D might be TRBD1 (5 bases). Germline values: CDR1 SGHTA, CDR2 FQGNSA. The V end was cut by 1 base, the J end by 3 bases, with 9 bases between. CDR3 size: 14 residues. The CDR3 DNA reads TGTGCCAGCAGCTTAGACTGGGACCACTATGGCTACACCTTC. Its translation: CASSLDWDHYGYTF.